The 30 T cell receptor beta chains listed next were all sequenced from one sample in a study of lymphopenia after photon versus proton radiotherapy. Clones were read by immunoSEQ multiplex PCR, and TCRdb kept only the in-frame ones, dropping some. The sample includes around 24,000 clones, roughly four fifths of them seen just once. The sequencing here drew on peripheral blood, taken from a patient treated with photon-based radiotherapy. The source of these receptors is a woman aged 45-59 years with pancreatic cancer.

The V gene is TRBV7-2, the J gene TRBJ1-2; unclear D gene. Trimming stripped 5 bases from V and 1 base from J, with 14 bases between. Germline lookup yields CDR1 SGHTA and CDR2 FQGNSA. This CDR3 comprises 15 residues. The chain's CDR3 is CASSPATGSNYGYTF. CDR3 nucleotide sequence: TGTGCCAGCAGCCCCGCCACGGGAAGTAACTATGGCTACACCTTC.

The chain links TRBV6-1 to TRBJ1-5, with D hard to call. From germline, CDR1 is MNHNS and CDR2 SASEGT. With 7 bases removed from V and 1 base from J, the gap between germline ends came to 8 bases. This CDR3 has 13 residues. The CDR3 DNA reads TGTGCCAGCACCCTCGACAGCAATCAGCCCCAGCATTTT. It translates to CASTLDSNQPQHF.

The chain is built from TRBV4-3 and TRBJ2-7, with D possibly TRBD2 on 5 matching bases. This CDR3 has 16 amino acids. Germline V gives CDR1 LGHNA, CDR2 YSLEER. Trimming left V 5 bases short and J 3 bases short, with 20 bases between. CDR3 sequence reads: CASSDSLAISDYEQYF. CDR3 nucleotide sequence: TGCGCCAGCAGCGACTCGCTAGCTATTTCGGACTACGAGCAGTACTTC.

The CDR3 DNA is TGTGCCAGCAGTTTGTACAGGAGCTCCTACGAGCAGTACTTC. Encoded protein: CASSLYRSSYEQYF. The V and J genes are TRBV27 and TRBJ2-7; TRBD1 is a possible D gene (5 bases). Germline V gene lookup returns CDR1 MNHEY and CDR2 SMNVEV (reference sequence). Trimming took 3 bases from V and 0 from J, leaving 9 bases between them. The CDR3 sequence is 14 residues long.

This clone is a singleton in its sample. This chain links TRBV6-5 with TRBJ2-7, with D tentatively TRBD2 (6 bases). The CDR3 has 15 amino acids. Per germline, CDR1 MNHEY and CDR2 SVGAGI. V lost 4 bases, J lost 7 bases, and 20 bases lay in between. DNA for the CDR3: TGTGCCAGCAGTTTCTCACTAGCCGATCCAGGGGAGCAGTACTTC. It codes for CASSFSLADPGEQYF.

The CDR3 nucleotides are TGTGCCAGTAGCCGACTCGGGACCGCGAGCTCGGGTCGGGCAGATACGCAGTATTTT. Its protein product is CASSRLGTASSGRADTQYF. J is TRBJ2-3 and V is TRBV19; D possibly matches TRBD1 or TRBD2 (5 bases each). This CDR3 contains 19 residues. Deletions cut 6 bases from V and 4 bases from J, with 29 bases between. Germline values: CDR1 LNHDA, CDR2 SQIVND (reference sequence).

This sequence joins TRBV6-1 and TRBJ1-4, with no clear D. CDR3 length: 13 residues. V lost 8 bases to trimming and J lost 0 bases, with 7 bases between them. CDR1 and CDR2 from the germline V gene are MNHNS and SASEGT. The CDR3 loop is CASGRTTNEKLFF. In DNA, the CDR3 is TGTGCCAGCGGGAGGACAACTAATGAAAAACTGTTTTTT.

This chain joins TRBV28 and TRBJ2-7; TRBD2 might be the D (5 bases). Between the trimmed V and J ends, which lost 5 bases and 6 bases, there was a span of 11 bases. The CDR3 length is 12 residues. Germline assignment: CDR1 MDHEN and CDR2 SYDVKM. CDR3 in amino acids: CASSTSLGEQYF. CDR3 DNA sequence: TGTGCCAGCAGTACTAGTCTTGGCGAGCAGTACTTC.

The chain recombines TRBV6-5 with TRBJ2-7, with D maybe TRBD1 (5 bases). Trimming took 2 bases from V and 4 from J, leaving 12 bases between them. This CDR3 region has 14 residues. Germline lookup yields CDR1 MNHEY and CDR2 SVGAGI. CDR3: CASSYPGHPYEQYF. The CDR3 nucleotides are TGTGCCAGCAGTTACCCCGGACACCCTTACGAGCAGTACTTC.

The chain couples TRBV30 to TRBJ2-3; 11 positions match TRBD1. Germline V CDR1 and CDR2: GTSNPN, SVGIG (reference sequence). There are 17 residues in the CDR3. J was trimmed by 4 bases and V by 3 bases; bases with no gene match: 12. The CDR3 sequence is CAWSRSWTGGISDTQYF. The CDR3 nucleotides read TGTGCCTGGAGCCGTAGTTGGACAGGGGGCATCTCAGATACGCAGTATTTT.

This chain uses TRBV7-9 with TRBJ1-4, with no clear D. Germline V lookup: CDR1 SEHNR, CDR2 FQNEAQ (reference sequence). This CDR3 is 16 amino acids long. V shed 1 base and J shed 6 bases, with 15 bases lying between them. As DNA, the CDR3 is TGTGCCAGCAGCTTAGATCCGGTAGGGCCTCATGAAAAACTGTTTTTT. Protein: CASSLDPVGPHEKLFF.

The genes are TRBV30 and TRBJ2-7; 8 bases align to TRBD2. The CDR3 runs 14 residues. V trimming: 4 bases; J trimming: 2 bases; junction bases outside the gene matches: 7. The germline CDR1 and CDR2 sequences are GTSNPN and SVGIG (reference sequence). The CDR3 is CAWKGSGITYEQYF. CDR3 DNA sequence: TGTGCCTGGAAAGGTAGCGGGATCACCTACGAGCAGTACTTC.

The rearrangement uses TRBV11-2 and TRBJ2-2; no firm D call. V shed 1 base and J shed 1 base, with 16 bases lying between them. CDR1 SGHAT and CDR2 FQNNGV come from the germline V gene. The CDR3 covers 18 residues. CDR3 amino acids: CASSLGIGPAQNTGELFF. For the CDR3, the DNA is TGTGCCAGCAGCTTAGGGATTGGACCGGCCCAGAACACCGGGGAGCTGTTTTTT. The full variable domain, rest sourced from reference TRBV11-2 and TRBJ2-2, is EAGVAQSPRYKIIEKRQSVAFWCNPISGHATLYWYQQILGQGPKLLIQFQNNGVVDDSQLPKDRFSAERLKGVDSTLKIQPAKLEDSAVYLCASSLGIGPAQNTGELFFGEGSRLTVL.

The chain is built from TRBV4-3 and TRBJ2-1; TRBD1 aligns across 9 bases. Germline CDR1 reads LGHNA; CDR2 reads YSLEER. Trimming cost V 0 bases and J 5 bases; bases outside gene matches: 8. The CDR3 contains 17 residues. The CDR3 loop is CASSQEGGQGWNNEQFF. In DNA form, the CDR3 reads TGCGCCAGCAGCCAAGAGGGGGGACAGGGCTGGAACAATGAGCAGTTCTTC.

V is TRBV7-8 and J is TRBJ2-7; 16 nucleotides align to TRBD2. The CDR3 is made up of 15 amino acids. V lost 5 bases, J lost 6 bases, and 4 bases stayed unmatched. Germline lookup yields CDR1 SGHVS and CDR2 FQNEAQ. The CDR3 DNA reads as TGTGCCAGCAGCAGGGGACTAGCGGGAGGGCTCGAGCAGTACTTC. Translation gives CASSRGLAGGLEQYF.

The J gene is TRBJ2-2, the V gene TRBV5-1; D is undetermined. Trimming left V 2 bases short and J 7 bases short, with 6 bases between. This CDR3 region has 12 residues. Germline V gene data show CDR1 as SGHRS and CDR2 as YFSETQ. The CDR3 reads CASSFNGGELFF. The CDR3 coding sequence is TGCGCCAGCAGCTTTAACGGCGGGGAGCTGTTTTTT.

V is TRBV7-2 and J is TRBJ2-5; D unclear. The V gene lost 5 bases and the J gene lost 8 bases, with 12 bases spanning the gap. This CDR3 comprises 12 residues. Germline V gene sequence: CDR1 SGHTA, CDR2 FQGNSA. CDR3 in amino acids: CASSRPRFTQYF. DNA of the CDR3: TGTGCCAGCAGCCGACCGCGGTTCACCCAGTACTTC.

This rearrangement joins TRBV21-1 to TRBJ2-1; the D call TRBD2 from the table was never checked on the DNA. TRBV21-1 is flagged as a pseudogene. This CDR3 has 15 residues. The DNA of the CDR3 is TGTGCCAGCATTCGGATAGCGGGCCCCTACAATGAGCAGTTCTTC. It specifies CASIRIAGPYNEQFF.

V usage is TRBV27 and J usage is TRBJ2-5; possibly TRBD1 for D (7 bases). The CDR3 has 14 residues. Germline V gives CDR1 MNHEY, CDR2 SMNVEV (reference sequence). The V gene lost 4 bases and the J gene lost 4 bases, with 13 bases spanning the gap. The CDR3 loop is CASSYQGGRETQYF. CDR3 DNA: TGTGCCAGCAGTTACCAGGGGGGTCGAGAGACCCAGTACTTC.

This chain connects TRBV19 to TRBJ2-3, with 11 bases identical to TRBD2. The J segment lost 5 bases and the V segment lost 3 bases, leaving 4 bases of the junction unmatched. The germline V gene encodes CDR1 LNHDA and CDR2 SQIVND (reference sequence). There are 15 residues in the CDR3. In DNA form, the CDR3 reads TGTGCCAGTAGTATGACTAGCGGGAACCTAGATACGCAGTATTTT. Amino acid sequence: CASSMTSGNLDTQYF.

The CDR3 here is CASRGSGNTIYF. In DNA form, the CDR3 reads TGTGCCAGCAGGGGGTCGGGAAACACCATATATTTT. The chain is built from TRBV6-5 and TRBJ1-3; D not resolved. This CDR3 is built from 12 residues. Germline V gene sequence: CDR1 MNHEY, CDR2 SVGAGI. Trimming cost V 6 bases and J 4 bases, with 7 bases left between them.

The CDR3 bases are TGTGCCACCAGCGGGGTTTGGACAGGGGTTACCTACGAGCAGTACTTC. It specifies CATSGVWTGVTYEQYF. This chain connects TRBV15 to TRBJ2-7, with 9 nucleotides matching TRBD1. Trimming removed 5 bases from V and 2 bases from J; junction bases left unmatched: 10. The CDR3 runs 16 residues. CDR1 and CDR2 from the germline V gene are LNHNV and YYDKDF (reference sequence).

The chain is built from TRBV7-2 and TRBJ2-1, with D possibly being TRBD1 or TRBD2 (5 bases each). Germline CDR1 reads SGHTA; CDR2 reads FQGNSA. The CDR3 runs 15 residues. Trimming shortened V by 5 bases and J by 7 bases, and 18 bases separated the two germline ends. The CDR3 region has the DNA TGTGCCAGCAGCCTACCGGGACGCCGCGCAAATGAGCAGTTCTTC. This sequence encodes CASSLPGRRANEQFF.

This rearrangement joins TRBV6-4 to TRBJ2-1; 8 nucleotides align to TRBD2. Germline trimming cut 10 bases from V and 7 bases from J; bases unmatched to any gene: 12. CDR3 length: 14 residues. From germline, CDR1 is MRHNA and CDR2 SNTAGT. CDR3 residues: CATQVAGGRNEQFF. The CDR3 DNA reads TGTGCCACCCAAGTGGCGGGAGGTCGAAATGAGCAGTTCTTC.

The chain couples TRBV19 to TRBJ2-3; 8 positions match TRBD1. CDR1 is LNHDA and CDR2 is SQIVND in the germline V gene (reference sequence). V trimming: 2 bases; J trimming: 14 bases; junction bases outside the gene matches: 15. The CDR3 consists of 15 residues. The CDR3 is CASSISGTGPFFRYF. CDR3 bases: TGTGCCAGTAGTATATCCGGGACAGGCCCTTTTTTTCGGTATTTT.

This chain links TRBV7-2 with TRBJ1-5; no definite D call. With 5 bases removed from V and 1 base from J, the gap between germline ends came to 18 bases. CDR1 and CDR2 (germline): SGHTA, FQGNSA. The CDR3 covers 17 residues. CDR3 residues: CASSPRAGRESNQPQHF. In DNA form, the CDR3 reads TGTGCCAGCAGCCCTAGGGCCGGTAGAGAGAGCAATCAGCCCCAGCATTTT.

This chain connects TRBV29-1 to TRBJ2-5; D is uncertain. The V gene's germline CDR1 is SQVTM and CDR2 ANQGSEA. The CDR3 has 11 residues. The V gene lost 1 base and the J gene lost 4 bases, with 4 bases spanning the gap. In DNA, the CDR3 is TGCAGCGTTGAAGTCGGAGAGACCCAGTACTTC. Protein: CSVEVGETQYF.

The chain couples TRBV4-1 to TRBJ2-3; no firm D call. Trimming shortened V by 1 base and J by 5 bases, and 13 bases separated the two germline ends. Germline assignment: CDR1 MGHRA and CDR2 YSYEKL. CDR3 length equals 15 residues. DNA of the CDR3: TGCGCCAGCAGCCAAGTCGGACCGGGCGGAGATACGCAGTATTTT. It encodes CASSQVGPGGDTQYF.

In its sample, this clone was seen a few times. The rearrangement links TRBV15 to TRBJ2-3; the D is unclear. Per germline, CDR1 LNHNV and CDR2 YYDKDF (reference sequence). The CDR3 covers 15 residues. V gave up 5 bases and J gave up 1 base, with 13 bases separating them. This CDR3 reads CATSPRSFGTDTQYF. CDR3 bases: TGTGCCACCAGCCCTCGATCGTTCGGCACAGATACGCAGTATTTT.

The V gene is TRBV28, the J gene TRBJ2-7; D unresolved. The V and J ends lost 1 base and 5 bases respectively, with 15 bases between them. The CDR3 runs to 15 residues. Germline CDR1 MDHEN, CDR2 SYDVKM. CDR3 residues: CASSLSGPRNHEQYF. For the CDR3, the DNA is TGTGCCAGCAGTTTATCTGGACCTCGGAACCACGAGCAGTACTTC.